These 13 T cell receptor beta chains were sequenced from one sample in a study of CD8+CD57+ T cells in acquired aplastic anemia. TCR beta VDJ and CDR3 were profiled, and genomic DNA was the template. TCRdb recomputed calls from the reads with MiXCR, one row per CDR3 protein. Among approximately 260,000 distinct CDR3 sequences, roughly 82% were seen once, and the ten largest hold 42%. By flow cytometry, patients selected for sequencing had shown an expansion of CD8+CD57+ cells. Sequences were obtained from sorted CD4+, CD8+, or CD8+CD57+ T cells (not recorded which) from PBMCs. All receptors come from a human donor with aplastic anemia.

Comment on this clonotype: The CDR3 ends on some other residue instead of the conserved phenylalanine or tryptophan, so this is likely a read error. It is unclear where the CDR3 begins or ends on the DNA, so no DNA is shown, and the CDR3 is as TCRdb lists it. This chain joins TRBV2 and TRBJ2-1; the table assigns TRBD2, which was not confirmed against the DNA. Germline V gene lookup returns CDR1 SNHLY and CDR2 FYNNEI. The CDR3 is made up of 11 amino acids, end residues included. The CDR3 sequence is CASSLSAEQEH.

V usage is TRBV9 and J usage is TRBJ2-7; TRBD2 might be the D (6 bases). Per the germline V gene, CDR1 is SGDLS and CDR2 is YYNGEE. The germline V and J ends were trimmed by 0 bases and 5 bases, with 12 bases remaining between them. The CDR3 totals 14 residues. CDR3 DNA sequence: TGTGCCAGCAGCGTAGACGGGGGAACCCACGAGCAGTACTTC. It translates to CASSVDGGTHEQYF. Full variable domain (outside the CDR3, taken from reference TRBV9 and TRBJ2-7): DSGVTQTPKHLITATGQRVTLRCSPRSGDLSVYWYQQSLDQGLQFLIQYYNGEERAKGNILERFSAQQFPDLHSELNLSSLELGDSALYFCASSVDGGTHEQYFGPGTRLTVT.

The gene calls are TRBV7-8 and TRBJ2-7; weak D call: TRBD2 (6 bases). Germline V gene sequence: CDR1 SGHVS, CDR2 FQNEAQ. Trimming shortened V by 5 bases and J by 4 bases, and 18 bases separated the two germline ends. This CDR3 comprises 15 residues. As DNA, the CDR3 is TGTGCCAGCAGCGAAGAGGGCGGGGCAGCTTACGAGCAGTACTTC. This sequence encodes CASSEEGGAAYEQYF.

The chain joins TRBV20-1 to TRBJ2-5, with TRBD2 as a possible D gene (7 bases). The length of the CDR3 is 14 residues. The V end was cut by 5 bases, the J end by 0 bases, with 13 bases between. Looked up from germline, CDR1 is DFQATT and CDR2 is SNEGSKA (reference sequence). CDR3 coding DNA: TGCAGTGCTTTTGGGGGGGCCGACCAAGAGACCCAGTACTTC. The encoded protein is CSAFGGADQETQYF.

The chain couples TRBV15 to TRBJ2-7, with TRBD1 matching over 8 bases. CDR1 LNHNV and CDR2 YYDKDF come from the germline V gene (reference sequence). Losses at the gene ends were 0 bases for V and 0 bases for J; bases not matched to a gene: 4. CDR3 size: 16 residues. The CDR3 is CATSRDQGAHSYEQYF. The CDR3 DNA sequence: TGTGCCACCAGCAGAGATCAGGGGGCCCACTCCTACGAGCAGTACTTC.

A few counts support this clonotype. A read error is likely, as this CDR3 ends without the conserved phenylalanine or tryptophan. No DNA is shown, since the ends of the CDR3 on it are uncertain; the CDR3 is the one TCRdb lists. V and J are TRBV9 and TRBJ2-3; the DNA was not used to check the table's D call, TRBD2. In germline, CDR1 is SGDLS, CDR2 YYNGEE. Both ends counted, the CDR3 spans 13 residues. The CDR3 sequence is CASGGGGNIQYFV.

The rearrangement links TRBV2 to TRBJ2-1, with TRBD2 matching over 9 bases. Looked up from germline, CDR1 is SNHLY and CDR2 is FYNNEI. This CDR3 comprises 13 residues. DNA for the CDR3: TGTGCTCAAAGAAGCGGGGGGAGCCATGAGCAGTTCTTC. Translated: CAQRSGGSHEQFF.

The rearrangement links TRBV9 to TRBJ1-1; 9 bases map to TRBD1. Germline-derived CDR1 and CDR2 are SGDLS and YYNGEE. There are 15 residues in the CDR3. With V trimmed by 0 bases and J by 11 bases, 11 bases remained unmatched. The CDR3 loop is CASSVGGTGLNYAFF. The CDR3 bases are TGTGCCAGCAGCGTAGGTGGGACAGGGCTGAACTATGCTTTCTTT. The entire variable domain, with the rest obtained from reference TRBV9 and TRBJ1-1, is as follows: DSGVTQTPKHLITATGQRVTLRCSPRSGDLSVYWYQQSLDQGLQFLIQYYNGEERAKGNILERFSAQQFPDLHSELNLSSLELGDSALYFCASSVGGTGLNYAFFGQGTRLTVV.

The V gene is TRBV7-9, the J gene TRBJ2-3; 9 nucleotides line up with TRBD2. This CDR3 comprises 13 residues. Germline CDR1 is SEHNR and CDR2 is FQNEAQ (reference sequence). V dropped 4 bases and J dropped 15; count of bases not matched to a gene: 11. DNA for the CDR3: TGTGCCAGCAGCTACGGGGGAAGCGGGGGGCACTATTTT. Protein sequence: CASSYGGSGGHYF. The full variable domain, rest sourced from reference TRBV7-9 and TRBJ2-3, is DTGVSQNPRHKITKRGQNVTFRCDPISEHNRLYWYRQTLGQGPEFLTYFQNEAQLEKSRLLSDRFSAERPKGSFSTLEIQRTEQGDSAMYLCASSYGGSGGHYFGPGTRLTVL.

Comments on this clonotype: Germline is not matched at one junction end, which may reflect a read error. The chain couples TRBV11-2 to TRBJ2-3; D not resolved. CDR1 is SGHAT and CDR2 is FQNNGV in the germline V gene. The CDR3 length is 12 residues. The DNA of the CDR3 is TGCGCCAGCAGCCAAGGGATCGCAGGGCAGTATTTT. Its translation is CASSQGIAGQYF.

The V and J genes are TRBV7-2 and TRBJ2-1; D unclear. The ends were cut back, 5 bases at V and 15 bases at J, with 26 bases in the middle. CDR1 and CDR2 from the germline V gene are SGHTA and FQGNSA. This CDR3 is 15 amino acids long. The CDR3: CASSLRVQTPSTSFF. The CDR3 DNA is TGTGCCAGCAGCCTAAGGGTACAGACACCCAGTACGTCGTTCTTC. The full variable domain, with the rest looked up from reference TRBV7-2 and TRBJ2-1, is GAGVSQSPSNKVTEKGKDVELRCDPISGHTALYWYRQSLGQGLEFLIYFQGNSAPDKSGLPSDRFSAERTGGSVSTLTIQRTQQEDSAVYLCASSLRVQTPSTSFFGPGTRLTVL.

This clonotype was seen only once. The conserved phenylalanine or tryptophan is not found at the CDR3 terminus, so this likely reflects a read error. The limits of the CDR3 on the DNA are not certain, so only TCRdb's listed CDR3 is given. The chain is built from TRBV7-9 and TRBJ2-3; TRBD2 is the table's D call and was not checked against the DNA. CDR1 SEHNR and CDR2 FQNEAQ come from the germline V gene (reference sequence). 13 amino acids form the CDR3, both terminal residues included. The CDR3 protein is CASSDASAHTDTQ.

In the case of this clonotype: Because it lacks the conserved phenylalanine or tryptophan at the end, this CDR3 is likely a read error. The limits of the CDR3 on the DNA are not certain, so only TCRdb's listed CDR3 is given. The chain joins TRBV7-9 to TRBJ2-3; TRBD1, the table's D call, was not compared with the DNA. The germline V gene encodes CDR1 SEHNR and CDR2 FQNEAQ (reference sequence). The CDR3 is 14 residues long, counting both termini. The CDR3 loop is CASSPVGTVEYVGL.